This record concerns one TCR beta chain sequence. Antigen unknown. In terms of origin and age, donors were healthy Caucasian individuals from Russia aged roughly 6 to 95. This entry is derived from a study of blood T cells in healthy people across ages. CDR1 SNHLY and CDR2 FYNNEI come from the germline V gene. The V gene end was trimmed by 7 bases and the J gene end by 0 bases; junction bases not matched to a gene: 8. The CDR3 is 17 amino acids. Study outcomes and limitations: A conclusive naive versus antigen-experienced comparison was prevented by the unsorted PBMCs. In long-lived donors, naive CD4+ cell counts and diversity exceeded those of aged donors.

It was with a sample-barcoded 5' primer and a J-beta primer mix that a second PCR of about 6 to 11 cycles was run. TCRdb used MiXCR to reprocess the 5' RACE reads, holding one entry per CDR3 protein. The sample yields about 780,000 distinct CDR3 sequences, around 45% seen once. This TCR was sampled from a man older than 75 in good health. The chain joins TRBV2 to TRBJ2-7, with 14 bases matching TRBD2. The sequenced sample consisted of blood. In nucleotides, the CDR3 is TGTGCCAGCATTCCGGGACTAGCGGGAGAACACTCCTACGAGCAGTACTTC. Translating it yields CASIPGLAGEHSYEQYF.